These 21 T cell receptor beta chains came from one sample sequenced in a study of radiation and T cells in renal cell carcinoma. Libraries were prepared by immunoSEQ multiplex PCR; TCRdb keeps only in-frame clonotypes and omits some of them. The data show about 83,000 clones, 70% to 90% seen once. Time point indicated: blood 4 weeks post-SBRT, at nephrectomy. As for treatment: 15 Gy SBRT to primary tumor, nephrectomy 4 weeks later. The sample in question was blood, obtained from a patient whose treatment included radiotherapy and nephrectomy. Receptors originate from a woman aged 55-69 years with renal cell carcinoma.

The chain carries TRBV18 and TRBJ2-7; 12 bases align to TRBD2. CDR1 is KGHSH, CDR2 LQKENI, per germline. Trimming at V came to 2 bases and at J to 2 bases, leaving 4 bases not matched to a gene. This CDR3 is built from 16 residues. This CDR3 is CASSPETSGGAYEQYF. CDR3 nucleotides: TGTGCCAGCTCACCAGAGACTAGCGGGGGAGCCTACGAGCAGTACTTC.

The chain employs TRBV13 and TRBJ2-3, with 9 nucleotides matching TRBD2. Per germline, CDR1 PRHDT and CDR2 FYEKMQ (reference sequence). J lost 4 bases, V lost 5 bases, and 4 bases had no gene match. The CDR3 totals 14 residues. The CDR3 region is CASSDRLAADTQYF. The CDR3 DNA sequence: TGTGCCAGCAGCGACCGACTAGCGGCAGATACGCAGTATTTT.

There are a few counts of this clone. This rearrangement joins TRBV6-5 to TRBJ1-5; TRBD1 is a possible D gene (6 bases). CDR1 is MNHEY and CDR2 is SVGAGI in the germline V gene. V was shortened by 4 bases and J by 2 bases, with 9 bases between the two germline ends. This CDR3 has 14 amino acids. The CDR3 coding sequence is TGTGCCAGCAGTTTAGGACAGCGCAATCAGCCCCAGCATTTT. Translation: CASSLGQRNQPQHF.

The count of this clone is one. The chain joins TRBV9 to TRBJ2-5, with TRBD2 matching 9 bases. V lost 4 bases, J lost 5 bases, and 12 bases stayed unmatched. The CDR3 loop spans 16 amino acids. The germline V gene encodes CDR1 SGDLS and CDR2 YYNGEE. The CDR3 spells CASSISPLAGWETQYF. The CDR3 DNA is TGTGCCAGCAGCATCTCCCCCCTAGCGGGGTGGGAGACCCAGTACTTC.

The chain couples TRBV21-1 to TRBJ2-5; TRBD2 is the table's D call and was not checked against the DNA. The DNA end favors TRBJ2-7, so the J call may be wrong. TRBV21-1 represents a pseudogene. This CDR3 region has 12 residues. The CDR3 nucleotides are TGTGCCAGCAGCAAAGAGAGGAACGAGCAGTACTTC. Encoded protein: CASSKERNEQYF.

This clone was observed once. V is TRBV6-5 and J is TRBJ2-1; 15 bases map to TRBD2. CDR1 and CDR2 from the germline V gene are MNHEY and SVGAGI. After removal of 2 bases from V and 10 bases from J, the junction contained 3 bases not matched to a gene. The CDR3 runs 15 residues. Here the CDR3 DNA reads TGTGCCAGCAGTTACAGCGGACTAGCGGGGGGGGAGCAGTTCTTC. Encoded protein: CASSYSGLAGGEQFF.

The chain is built from TRBV7-3 and TRBJ1-1; D is unclear. V lost 5 bases to trimming and J lost 2 bases, with 9 bases between them. Germline V gene sequence: CDR1 SGHTA, CDR2 FQGTGA. The CDR3 consists of 13 residues. The CDR3 is CASSTQINTEAFF. DNA for the CDR3: TGTGCCAGCAGCACGCAAATCAACACTGAAGCTTTCTTT.

The chain combines TRBV5-6 with TRBJ2-7, with a tentative D call TRBD2 (6 bases). Germline V lookup: CDR1 SGHDT, CDR2 YYEEEE. The germline V and J ends were trimmed by 3 bases and 7 bases, with 17 bases remaining between them. CDR3 length: 14 amino acids. CDR3 in amino acids: CASSWDQGSGEQYF. Here the CDR3 DNA reads TGTGCCAGCAGCTGGGACCAGGGAAGCGGGGAGCAGTACTTC.

The chain has TRBV28 and TRBJ2-7; D tentatively fits TRBD1 or TRBD2 (7 bases each). The CDR3 spans 15 residues. Trimming took off 7 bases at V and 7 bases at J, with 23 bases between the two ends. The germline gives CDR1 MDHEN, CDR2 SYDVKM. CDR3 DNA sequence: TGTGCCAGCACTCCAGGGGGGGCAGGGTGGAGGGAGCAGTACTTC. Protein sequence: CASTPGGAGWREQYF.

The gene calls are TRBV10-3 and TRBJ1-1; D might be TRBD1 (6 bases). Germline V gives CDR1 ENHRY, CDR2 SYGVKD. The CDR3 runs to 14 residues. V lost 10 bases and J lost 5, with 20 bases in between. CDR3 residues: CATTLQGKETEAFF. In DNA, the CDR3 is TGTGCCACCACTTTACAGGGTAAAGAGACTGAAGCTTTCTTT.

The rearrangement links TRBV7-6 to TRBJ2-5; D may be TRBD2 (6 bases). The germline V gene encodes CDR1 SGHVS and CDR2 FNYEAQ. The CDR3 is 13 amino acids. The ends were cut back, 0 bases at V and 4 bases at J, with 6 bases in the middle. CDR3 residues: CASSLARGETQYF. DNA for the CDR3: TGTGCCAGCAGCTTAGCGCGGGGAGAGACCCAGTACTTC.

The chain couples TRBV5-6 to TRBJ2-1; 12 bases agree with TRBD2. There are 17 residues in the CDR3. In germline, CDR1 is SGHDT, CDR2 YYEEEE. The V and J ends lost 4 bases and 2 bases, in that order; junction bases with no gene match: 7. CDR3 DNA: TGTGCCAGCAGCCTCGGAGGACTAGCGGGGCCCTACAATGAGCAGTTCTTC. Translated: CASSLGGLAGPYNEQFF.

In DNA form, the CDR3 reads TGTGCCAGCGGCGGGGGGCTCGGGGATTCACCCCTCCACTTT. Its translation: CASGGGLGDSPLHF. This chain links TRBV2 with TRBJ1-6; possible D gene TRBD1, 6 bases. V was trimmed by 8 bases and J by 8 bases, leaving 16 bases between them. The CDR3 length is 14 residues. The germline CDR1 and CDR2 sequences are SNHLY and FYNNEI.

The CDR3 reads CASSLAGVRADTQYF. In DNA form, the CDR3 reads TGTGCCAGCAGCTTGGCGGGCGTCAGGGCAGATACGCAGTATTTT. This chain connects TRBV5-8 to TRBJ2-3; weak D call: TRBD1 (5 bases). The CDR3 is 15 amino acids. V was clipped by 0 bases and J by 4 bases, with 12 bases between them. CDR1 is SGHTS, CDR2 YDEGEE, per germline.

This chain links TRBV27 with TRBJ2-1; TRBD1 is a possible D gene (6 bases). The germline V gene has CDR1 MNHEY and CDR2 SMNVEV (reference sequence). This CDR3 spans 17 amino acids. Trimming removed 1 base at V and 5 bases at J, with 18 bases between. This chain's CDR3 is CASSLWGLSDINNEQFF. Written as DNA, the CDR3 is TGTGCCAGCAGTTTATGGGGGCTATCAGATATTAACAATGAGCAGTTCTTC.

The CDR3 nucleotides are TGTGCCAGCAGCTTAGAGGTCCTACCGAGGGAGCTGTTTTTT. Translation: CASSLEVLPRELFF. V usage is TRBV7-3 and J usage is TRBJ2-2; D is unclear. V was trimmed by 2 bases and J by 9 bases, leaving 13 bases between them. Looked up from germline, CDR1 is SGHTA and CDR2 is FQGTGA. The CDR3 runs 14 residues.

The chain is built from TRBV7-8 and TRBJ1-2, with D perhaps matching TRBD1 (6 bases). The CDR3 sequence is 15 residues long. Trimming shortened V by 5 bases and J by 4 bases, and 17 bases separated the two germline ends. The germline gives CDR1 SGHVS, CDR2 FQNEAQ. DNA for the CDR3: TGTGCCAGCAGCCCCGACAGGTCCGGAACCTATGGCTACACCTTC. It yields the protein CASSPDRSGTYGYTF.

V is TRBV15 and J is TRBJ2-7; D is unresolved. This CDR3 has 13 residues. Germline V gene data show CDR1 as LNHNV and CDR2 as YYDKDF (reference sequence). V was trimmed by 6 bases and J by 3 bases, leaving 12 bases between them. The CDR3 DNA reads as TGTGCCACCAGATTTCCAGGATACTACGAGCAGTACTTC. This gives the protein CATRFPGYYEQYF.

The chain joins TRBV7-3 to TRBJ2-3; either TRBD1 or TRBD2 may supply D (5 bases each). The CDR3 spans 15 residues. The V gene's germline CDR1 is SGHTA and CDR2 FQGTGA. V lost 2 bases and J 0 bases, leaving 9 bases between the germline ends. CDR3: CASSLWGRSTDTQYF. CDR3 sequence (DNA): TGTGCCAGCAGCTTATGGGGACGGAGCACAGATACGCAGTATTTT.

CDR3: CASSQPGPMGEKLFF. DNA of the CDR3: TGTGCCAGCAGCCAACCGGGACCGATGGGTGAAAAACTGTTTTTT. The J gene is TRBJ1-4, the V gene TRBV4-2, with D possibly TRBD1 on 5 matching bases. CDR1 and CDR2 from the germline V gene are LGHNA and YNFKEQ. The CDR3 has 15 amino acids. Trimming removed 2 bases from V and 7 bases from J, with 14 bases in between.

J is TRBJ2-3 and V is TRBV10-3, with D maybe TRBD1 (5 bases). V lost 7 bases, J lost 3 bases, and 11 bases lay in between. The CDR3 extends over 13 amino acids. Germline V gene lookup returns CDR1 ENHRY and CDR2 SYGVKD. The chain's CDR3 is CAIKGDKTDTQYF. As DNA, the CDR3 is TGTGCCATCAAAGGGGATAAGACAGATACGCAGTATTTT.